This T cell receptor (beta chain) originates from a study of human T cells and chemical hapten exposure. Across the study: Small volume differences among pooled libraries mainly caused per-sample TCR yield variation.

In its sample, this clonotype was seen a few times. Its cognate antigen is unknown. Total RNA was isolated from unfractionated whole blood. Each cDNA molecule in the library carried unique molecular identifiers. Authors' methods: Per-sample TCR counts ranged from 23,224 to 690,600, median approximately 98,000. TCRdb reprocessed the 5' RACE reads with MiXCR, giving one entry per CDR3 protein. The V and J calls reflect TCRdb's pipeline rather than the authors' work. The sample has 95,000 to 120,000 distinct CDR3 sequences; approximately 19% are singletons. Whole-study findings and limits: Among TCRs, those above 1 in 1000 frequency were unaffected by DPC sensitization.

The TCR was taken from a human donor in good health.

Here the CDR3 DNA reads TGTGCCAGCAGTGCCGGGGAGAACACTGAAGCTTTCTTT. This sequence encodes CASSAGENTEAFF. This sequence joins TRBV2 and TRBJ1-1; D call uncertain. With 4 bases removed from V and 1 base from J, the gap between germline ends came to 7 bases. Germline-derived CDR1 and CDR2 are SNHLY and FYNNEI. This CDR3 region has 13 residues.